Sequencing of this T cell receptor (beta chain) was carried out in a study of blood T cell repertoires in COVID-19. Study-level information: Collection of acute and convalescent COVID-19 samples took place in the United States, Italy and Spain.

Per the authors' pipeline: Amplification from reference gene primers served as the basis for estimated nucleated cell counts. Generated by immunoSEQ multiplex PCR, the TCRdb table keeps only in-frame clones and is missing some. V and J calls and clone size come straight from that table; D and trimming were deduced from the DNA. The repertoire holds some 67,000 clones, with approximately 88% as singletons. Per the germline V gene, CDR1 is MNHEY and CDR2 is SVGAGI. V was pared by 6 bases and J by 6 bases, with 7 bases of the junction left unmatched. The CDR3 is 13 residues long. The chain links TRBV6-5 to TRBJ1-2; 7 positions match TRBD1. The sequenced material came from peripheral blood. This sequence was found in a woman older than 75 with acute or convalescent COVID-19. The CDR3 nucleotides are TGTGCCAGCAGGGTAGGACAGGCAGATGGCTACACCTTC. Residues: CASRVGQADGYTF.